The 2 T cell receptor beta chains below come from one sample, sequenced in a study of T cells in Graves' hyperthyroidism and ophthalmopathy. RNA transcripts served as the template for amplifying TCR beta CDR3 regions. The HTBI set primed first-round TCR CDR3 RT-PCR. TCRdb used MiXCR to reprocess the multiplex PCR reads, holding one entry per CDR3 protein. The table has approximately 330,000 distinct CDR3 sequences, around a sixth seen once. Sequencing input: blood. These receptors were obtained from a woman in her forties or fifties with Graves' hyperthyroidism.

This clonotype appeared a single time. Relative to the germline gene, one junction end is altered; a read error may explain this. The rearrangement uses TRBV13 and TRBJ1-1, with a possible D match to TRBD1 (5 bases). The germline gives CDR1 PRHDT, CDR2 FYEKMQ (reference sequence). This CDR3 region has 14 residues. The CDR3 nucleotides read TGTGCCAGCGGCAGTGGGGCAGCGAACACTGGAGCTTTCTTT. As protein: CASGSGAANTGAFF.

This clonotype has a count of ten or more. J is TRBJ1-4 and V is TRBV7-2; 8 nucleotides agree with TRBD1. Germline V lookup: CDR1 SGHTA, CDR2 FQGNSA. V lost 5 bases, J lost 2 bases, and 1 base stayed unmatched. The length of the CDR3 is 14 residues. DNA for the CDR3: TGTGCCAGCAGCAGGGACAGGACTAATGAAAAACTGTTTTTT. Amino acid sequence: CASSRDRTNEKLFF. The full variable domain, with the rest looked up from reference TRBV7-2 and TRBJ1-4, is GAGVSQSPSNKVTEKGKDVELRCDPISGHTALYWYRQSLGQGLEFLIYFQGNSAPDKSGLPSDRFSAERTGGSVSTLTIQRTQQEDSAVYLCASSRDRTNEKLFFGSGTQLSVL.